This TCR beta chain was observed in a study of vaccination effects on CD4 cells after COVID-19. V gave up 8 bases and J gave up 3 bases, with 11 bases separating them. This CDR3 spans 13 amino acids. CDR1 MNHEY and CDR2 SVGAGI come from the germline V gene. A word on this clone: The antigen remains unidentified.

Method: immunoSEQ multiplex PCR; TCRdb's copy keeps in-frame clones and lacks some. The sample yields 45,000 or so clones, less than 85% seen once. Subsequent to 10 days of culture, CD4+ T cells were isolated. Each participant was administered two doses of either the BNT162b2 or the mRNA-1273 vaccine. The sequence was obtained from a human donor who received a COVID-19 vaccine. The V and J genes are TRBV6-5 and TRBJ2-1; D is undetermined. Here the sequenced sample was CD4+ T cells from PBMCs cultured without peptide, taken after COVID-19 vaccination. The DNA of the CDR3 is TGTGCCAGCGATGCTACTCTCTACAATGAGCAGTTCTTC. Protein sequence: CASDATLYNEQFF.